These 27 T cell receptor beta chains originate from one sample sequenced in a study of cytomegalovirus exposure and HLA in healthy donors. Vbeta (60) and Jbeta (13) primers were used in the PCR. TCRdb's table, derived via immunoSEQ multiplex PCR, lists solely in-frame clones and lacks some. The sample shows 100,000 or so clones, approximately 79% of them seen only once. What was sequenced was PBMCs. These receptors all stem from a man aged 25-40 years in good health and CMV-seropositive.

CDR3 sequence (DNA): TGTGCCAGTGTATTGGGGCACTCTGGAAACACCATATATTTT. This translates into CASVLGHSGNTIYF. V is TRBV19 and J is TRBJ1-3, with a possible D match to TRBD1 (5 bases). CDR1 is LNHDA and CDR2 is SQIVND in the germline V gene (reference sequence). This CDR3 has 14 amino acids. Trimming pared 8 bases from V and 0 bases from J, leaving 11 bases between.

The rearrangement uses TRBV5-6 and TRBJ2-2; 10 bases align to TRBD1. J was trimmed by 4 bases and V by 4 bases; bases with no gene match: 7. Germline V gene sequence: CDR1 SGHDT, CDR2 YYEEEE. The CDR3 is 16 residues long. The CDR3: CASSRTGQGGTGELFF. In DNA, the CDR3 is TGTGCCAGCAGCCGGACCGGACAGGGGGGCACCGGGGAGCTGTTTTTT.

This chain uses TRBV4-1 with TRBJ2-1; no reliable D call. Germline-derived CDR1 and CDR2 are MGHRA and YSYEKL. V gave up 1 base and J gave up 9 bases, with 4 bases separating them. The CDR3 length is 11 residues. The CDR3, as DNA: TGCGCCAGCAGCCAAGGGAGTGAGCAGTTCTTC. It encodes CASSQGSEQFF.

This sequence joins TRBV7-8 and TRBJ1-6; TRBD1 agrees at 7 bases. The CDR3 loop spans 16 amino acids. The junction had 10 bases not matched to a gene; V was cut back by 4 bases and J by 7 bases. Germline V gives CDR1 SGHVS, CDR2 FQNEAQ. The CDR3 is CASSSRRTGRNSPLHF. The CDR3 region has the DNA TGTGCCAGCAGCTCCAGGCGGACAGGAAGAAATTCACCCCTCCACTTT.

V gene TRBV9 combines with J gene TRBJ2-7; possible D gene TRBD2, 5 bases. Germline CDR1 and CDR2: SGDLS and YYNGEE. Between the trimmed V and J ends, which lost 0 bases and 4 bases, there was a span of 17 bases. The CDR3 runs to 16 residues. The CDR3 protein is CASSVGTGKNGYEQYF. CDR3 coding DNA: TGTGCCAGCAGCGTAGGGACGGGGAAAAACGGTTACGAGCAGTACTTC.

V usage is TRBV9 and J usage is TRBJ2-2, with a tentative D call TRBD1 (6 bases). This CDR3 has 14 amino acids. Trimming cost V 3 bases and J 8 bases, with 14 bases left between them. Germline-derived CDR1 and CDR2 are SGDLS and YYNGEE. The CDR3 loop is CASSAQGNLGELFF. In DNA, the CDR3 is TGTGCCAGCAGCGCCCAGGGGAACTTAGGGGAGCTGTTTTTT. The full variable domain, completed using reference TRBV9 and TRBJ2-2, is DSGVTQTPKHLITATGQRVTLRCSPRSGDLSVYWYQQSLDQGLQFLIQYYNGEERAKGNILERFSAQQFPDLHSELNLSSLELGDSALYFCASSAQGNLGELFFGEGSRLTVL.

The gene calls are TRBV6-5 and TRBJ1-2; TRBD1 agrees at 7 bases. Trimming took 4 bases from V and 8 from J; bases not matched to a gene: 13. Germline loops: CDR1 MNHEY, CDR2 SVGAGI. The CDR3 totals 15 residues. CDR3 residues: CASSFRNRGPKGYTF. CDR3 sequence (DNA): TGTGCCAGCAGTTTCCGAAACAGGGGCCCTAAAGGCTACACCTTC.

This chain joins TRBV5-6 and TRBJ2-5; D is uncertain. TRBJ2-7 explains the end of the DNA better; the J call may be wrong. Germline lookup yields CDR1 SGHDT and CDR2 YYEEEE. CDR3 length: 16 residues. DNA of the CDR3: TGTGCCAGCAGCTTGGCTACGCGGAGAATTCTCTACGAGCAGTACTTC. Its translation: CASSLATRRILYEQYF.

On this clone: The germline gene is not matched at one end of the junction; a read error may be the cause. The chain combines TRBV7-7 with TRBJ2-3, with no clear D. The CDR3 length is 14 residues. The germline CDR1 and CDR2 sequences are SSHAT and FNYEAQ (reference sequence). CDR3 loop: CASSPEVGTDTQYF. The CDR3 nucleotides read TGTGCTAGCAGCCCTGAGGTTGGGACAGATACGCAGTATTTT.

The chain recombines TRBV7-9 with TRBJ1-1; D gene uncertain. Per the germline V gene, CDR1 is SEHNR and CDR2 is FQNEAQ (reference sequence). This CDR3 comprises 14 residues. Trimming left V 5 bases short and J 5 bases short, with 15 bases between. The CDR3 spells CASSLGSPRTEAFF. For the CDR3, the DNA is TGTGCCAGCAGCCTCGGGAGCCCCAGGACTGAAGCTTTCTTT. The full variable domain, rest sourced from reference TRBV7-9 and TRBJ1-1, is DTGVSQNPRHKITKRGQNVTFRCDPISEHNRLYWYRQTLGQGPEFLTYFQNEAQLEKSRLLSDRFSAERPKGSFSTLEIQRTEQGDSAMYLCASSLGSPRTEAFFGQGTRLTVV.

The V gene is TRBV4-1, the J gene TRBJ2-3; 7 bases line up with TRBD2. After removal of 4 bases from V and 1 base from J, the junction contained 5 bases not matched to a gene. This CDR3 has 15 residues. From germline, CDR1 is MGHRA and CDR2 YSYEKL. The CDR3 DNA is TGCGCCAGCAGCCCACGGGGGGTTGGCACAGATACGCAGTATTTT. Its protein is CASSPRGVGTDTQYF.

This chain connects TRBV18 to TRBJ1-2; D gene ambiguous. Between the trimmed V and J ends, which lost 6 bases and 8 bases, there was a span of 13 bases. Per the germline V gene, CDR1 is KGHSH and CDR2 is LQKENI. CDR3 length equals 12 residues. CDR3 DNA: TGTGCCAGCTCTCCAAAAGCGGAGGGCTACACCTTC. Translated: CASSPKAEGYTF. Supplemented by reference TRBV18 and TRBJ1-2, the full variable domain reads NAGVMQNPRHLVRRRGQEARLRCSPMKGHSHVYWYRQLPEEGLKFMVYLQKENIIDESGMPKERFSAEFPKEGPSILRIQQVVRGDSAAYFCASSPKAEGYTFGSGTRLTVV.

The V and J genes are TRBV28 and TRBJ2-7; D is perhaps TRBD1 (6 bases). The germline V gene has CDR1 MDHEN and CDR2 SYDVKM. Trimming shortened V by 5 bases and J by 0 bases, and 11 bases separated the two germline ends. CDR3 length: 14 residues. The DNA of the CDR3 is TGTGCCAGCAGTCCCGGACAGCTCTCCTACGAGCAGTACTTC. This translates into CASSPGQLSYEQYF. Drawing the rest from reference TRBV28 and TRBJ2-7, the complete variable domain is DVKVTQSSRYLVKRTGEKVFLECVQDMDHENMFWYRQDPGLGLRLIYFSYDVKMKEKGDIPEGYSVSREKKERFSLILESASTNQTSMYLCASSPGQLSYEQYFGPGTRLTVT.

The J gene is TRBJ1-5, the V gene TRBV6-5, with 7 bases fitting TRBD1. The CDR3 sequence is 13 residues long. V was clipped by 6 bases and J by 10 bases; unmatched bases: 9. Germline values: CDR1 MNHEY, CDR2 SVGAGI. The CDR3 region is CASSLTGWRPQHF. The DNA of the CDR3 is TGTGCCAGCAGCCTGACAGGGTGGCGCCCCCAGCATTTT.

A word on this clone: Its ends do not fully match the called genes, so a read error is possible. The genes are TRBV7-6 and TRBJ2-7; 16 positions agree with TRBD2. Per germline, CDR1 SGHVS and CDR2 FNYEAQ. The CDR3 runs 18 residues. CDR3 DNA sequence: TGTGCCAGCAGCTTGGCGGGACTAGCGGGGGGGCCCTCCTCCGAGCAGTACTTC. Its protein is CASSLAGLAGGPSSEQYF.

The CDR3 is CASSPRTGSIDEQFF. The CDR3 DNA follows: TGTGCCAGCAGCCCTCGGACAGGGTCGATCGATGAGCAGTTCTTC. The gene calls are TRBV9 and TRBJ2-1; 8 positions match TRBD1. CDR1 and CDR2 (germline): SGDLS, YYNGEE. This CDR3 is built from 15 residues. V lost 4 bases to trimming and J lost 8 bases; unmatched junction nucleotides: 11.

The V call is TRBV7-9, the J call TRBJ2-5, with D perhaps TRBD1 (5 bases). The CDR3 has 15 amino acids. The V gene's germline CDR1 is SEHNR and CDR2 FQNEAQ (reference sequence). Trimming removed 3 bases from V and 1 base from J, with 12 bases in between. CDR3 sequence: CASSLGDSLQETQYF. In DNA form, the CDR3 reads TGTGCCAGCAGCTTGGGTGACAGCCTCCAAGAGACCCAGTACTTC.

The gene calls are TRBV19 and TRBJ1-5; D may be TRBD1 (6 bases). The CDR3 extends over 12 amino acids. Trimming removed 9 bases from V and 7 bases from J, with 13 bases in between. Germline V gene data show CDR1 as LNHDA and CDR2 as SQIVND (reference sequence). CDR3 in amino acids: CASNRAPQPQHF. For the CDR3, the DNA is TGTGCCAGCAACAGGGCGCCCCAGCCCCAGCATTTT.

The chain uses TRBV19 and TRBJ2-3; D call uncertain. The germline V gene has CDR1 LNHDA and CDR2 SQIVND (reference sequence). This CDR3 contains 14 residues. V was shortened by 5 bases and J by 6 bases, with 15 bases between the two germline ends. CDR3 nucleotides: TGTGCCAGTAGTCCCCGTGGTAGGCGGGATACGCAGTATTTT. Its protein product is CASSPRGRRDTQYF.

This chain links TRBV7-8 with TRBJ1-6, with D tentatively TRBD1 (5 bases). Germline CDR1 SGHVS, CDR2 FQNEAQ. This CDR3 has 15 residues. Deletions cut 8 bases from V and 3 bases from J, with 14 bases between. CDR3 loop: CASGGAGNYNSPLHF. Written as DNA, the CDR3 is TGTGCCAGCGGAGGGGCAGGGAACTATAATTCACCCCTCCACTTT.

This clone was counted once. The chain employs TRBV28 and TRBJ2-2, with 7 nucleotides matching TRBD2. Germline lookup yields CDR1 MDHEN and CDR2 SYDVKM. Unmatched junction bases numbered 10, after V lost 7 bases and J lost 5 bases. The CDR3 runs 15 residues. The DNA for the CDR3 is TGTGCCAGCACCCCGACTAGCATGGGGACCGGGGAGCTGTTTTTT. The encoded protein is CASTPTSMGTGELFF.

The chain links TRBV10-3 to TRBJ2-3; 7 nucleotides agree with TRBD2. Germline assignment: CDR1 ENHRY and CDR2 SYGVKD. V lost 0 bases to trimming and J lost 5 bases; unmatched junction nucleotides: 5. The CDR3 contains 15 residues. The CDR3 sequence is CAISESGTGGDTQYF. CDR3 coding DNA: TGTGCCATCAGTGAGTCTGGGACGGGGGGAGATACGCAGTATTTT.

The chain is built from TRBV25-1 and TRBJ1-4, with unresolved D. Trimming stripped 10 bases from V and 5 bases from J, with 17 bases between. Germline CDR1 MGHDK, CDR2 SYGVNS. The CDR3 is 14 amino acids. CDR3 amino acids: CATQGISGNEKLFF. The CDR3 DNA sequence: TGTGCCACCCAAGGAATCAGCGGCAATGAAAAACTGTTTTTT.

This chain connects TRBV25-1 to TRBJ1-4; 10 nucleotides line up with TRBD1. Losses at the gene ends were 8 bases for V and 7 bases for J; bases not matched to a gene: 7. CDR3 length: 14 amino acids. CDR1 is MGHDK and CDR2 is SYGVNS in the germline V gene. The CDR3 coding sequence is TGTGCCAGCGGCGACAGGGGGCAGATTGAAAAACTGTTTTTT. This gives the protein CASGDRGQIEKLFF.

This chain joins TRBV5-6 and TRBJ1-6; 8 bases match TRBD1. CDR1 and CDR2 (germline): SGHDT, YYEEEE. This CDR3 is built from 17 residues. The V gene end was trimmed by 4 bases and the J gene end by 3 bases; junction bases not matched to a gene: 9. CDR3 sequence (DNA): TGTGCCAGCAGCACTGGACAGGGCAACAACTATAATTCACCCCTCCACTTT. Its translation: CASSTGQGNNYNSPLHF.

The gene calls are TRBV25-1 and TRBJ2-6; D is undetermined. V was clipped by 6 bases and J by 0 bases, with 15 bases between them. There are 17 residues in the CDR3. Germline V CDR1 and CDR2: MGHDK, SYGVNS. The CDR3 loop reads CASSPPGRLSGANVLTF. The CDR3 bases are TGTGCCAGCAGCCCCCCAGGCAGGCTCTCTGGGGCCAACGTCCTGACTTTC.

This clone has only one observation. J is TRBJ2-7 and V is TRBV30; the match to TRBD1 covers 9 bases. The CDR3 consists of 14 residues. The junction had 3 bases not matched to a gene; V was cut back by 0 bases and J by 3 bases. The germline V gene encodes CDR1 GTSNPN and CDR2 SVGIG (reference sequence). The chain's CDR3 is CAWSVGQGNYEQYF. Here the CDR3 DNA reads TGTGCCTGGAGTGTGGGACAGGGTAACTACGAGCAGTACTTC. The full variable domain, with the rest looked up from reference TRBV30 and TRBJ2-7, is SQTIHQWPATLVQPVGSPLSLECTVEGTSNPNLYWYRQAAGRGLQLLFYSVGIGQISSEVPQNLSASRPQDRQFILSSKKLLLSDSGFYLCAWSVGQGNYEQYFGPGTRLTVT.